This TCR beta chain was found in a study of Tregs in tolerant kidney transplant recipients. Thawed PBMCs were FACS-sorted into unstimulated CD4+CD25+CD127- regulatory T cells, CD4+CD25- non-regulatory cells, CD4 and CD8 cells. Before regulatory T cell sorting, thawed PBMCs rested overnight at 37°C in about 220 IU/ml IL-2. A remark on this clone: No antigen is known for it.

Generated by immunoSEQ multiplex PCR, the TCRdb table keeps only in-frame clones and is missing some. The sample records about 46,000 clones, 91% being singletons. Study-wide results and limits: This study did not directly address biological reproducibility. Validation in larger populations is needed because few patients were studied.

This CDR3 has 16 amino acids. Per the germline V gene, CDR1 is SGHVS and CDR2 is FQNEAQ. The V end lost 1 base, the J end lost 2 bases, and 14 bases lay between the germline ends. The V and J genes are TRBV7-8 and TRBJ2-5; the D gene is possibly TRBD1 (6 bases). Input material: Tregs from blood. The source of this sequence is a human donor in good health. The CDR3, as DNA: TGTGCCAGCAGCTTAGTGTCCCGGACAGCTCAAGAGACCCAGTACTTC. It yields the protein CASSLVSRTAQETQYF.